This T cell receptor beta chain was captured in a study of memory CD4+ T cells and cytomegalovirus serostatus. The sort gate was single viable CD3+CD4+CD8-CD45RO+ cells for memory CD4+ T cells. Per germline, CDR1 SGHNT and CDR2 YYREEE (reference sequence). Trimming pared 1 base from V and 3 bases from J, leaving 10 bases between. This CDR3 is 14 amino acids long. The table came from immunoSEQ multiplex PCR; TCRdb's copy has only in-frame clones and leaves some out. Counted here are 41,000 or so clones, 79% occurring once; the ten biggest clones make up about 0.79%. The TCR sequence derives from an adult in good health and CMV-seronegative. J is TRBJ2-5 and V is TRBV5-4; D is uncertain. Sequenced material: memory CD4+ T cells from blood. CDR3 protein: CASSLKGLEETQYF. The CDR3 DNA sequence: TGTGCCAGCAGCTTGAAAGGGTTGGAAGAGACCCAGTACTTC.